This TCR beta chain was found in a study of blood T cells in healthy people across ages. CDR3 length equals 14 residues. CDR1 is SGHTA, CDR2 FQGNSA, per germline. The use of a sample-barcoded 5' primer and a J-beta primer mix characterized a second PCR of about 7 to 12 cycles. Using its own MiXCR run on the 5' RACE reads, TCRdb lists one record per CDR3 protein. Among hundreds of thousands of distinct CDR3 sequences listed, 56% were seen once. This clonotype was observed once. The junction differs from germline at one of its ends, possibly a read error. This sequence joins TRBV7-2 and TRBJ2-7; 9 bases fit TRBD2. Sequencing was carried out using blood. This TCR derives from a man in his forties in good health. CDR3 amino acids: CASTLIAGVYEQYF. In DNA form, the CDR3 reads TGTGCCAGCACCTTAATAGCGGGAGTCTACGAGCAGTACTTC.